Following are 25 T cell receptor beta chains from one sample sequenced in a study of T cells in Graves' hyperthyroidism and ophthalmopathy. Amplification of TCR beta CDR3 regions used RNA as the template. The HTBI primer set served for first-round RT-PCR of the TCR CDR3. Each CDR3 protein gets one entry after TCRdb re-called the multiplex PCR reads with MiXCR. The table has approximately 610,000 distinct CDR3 sequences, approximately 15% seen once. Sequencing was performed on blood. These receptors originate from a woman aged 40-49 years with Graves' ophthalmopathy.

With regard to this clonotype: This clone may be a read error of a much larger clone one base away. V usage is TRBV19 and J usage is TRBJ1-3, with a possible D match to TRBD1 (5 bases). The CDR3 extends over 14 amino acids. CDR1 and CDR2 (germline): LNHDA, SQIVND (reference sequence). In nucleotides, the CDR3 is TGTGCCAGTAGTCCCCTCCACGGGCCGGACACCATAAATTTT. It is translated as CASSPLHGPDTINF.

The rearrangement uses TRBV24-1 and TRBJ2-5; 10 nucleotides match TRBD1. V trimming: 5 bases; J trimming: 1 base; junction bases outside the gene matches: 3. Germline V gene data show CDR1 as KGHDR and CDR2 as SFDVKD. The CDR3 has 15 residues. The CDR3 here is CATSARTGGQETQYF. The CDR3 DNA is TGTGCCACCAGTGCCAGGACAGGGGGCCAAGAGACCCAGTACTTC.

This clonotype was counted ten times or more. This chain joins TRBV11-2 and TRBJ2-5, with a possible D match to TRBD2 (7 bases). With 3 bases removed from V and 1 base from J, the gap between germline ends came to 18 bases. This CDR3 has 17 amino acids. Germline V gives CDR1 SGHAT, CDR2 FQNNGV. In DNA, the CDR3 is TGTGCCAGCAGCTTCCCCCCTCAGGGGAGGGGCCAAGAGACCCAGTACTTC. Protein sequence: CASSFPPQGRGQETQYF. Combining the CDR3 with reference TRBV11-2 and TRBJ2-5 gives the whole variable domain EAGVAQSPRYKIIEKRQSVAFWCNPISGHATLYWYQQILGQGPKLLIQFQNNGVVDDSQLPKDRFSAERLKGVDSTLKIQPAKLEDSAVYLCASSFPPQGRGQETQYFGPGTRLLVL.

This clonotype was picked up many times. V is TRBV12-3 or TRBV12-4 and J is TRBJ2-7; perhaps D is TRBD1 or TRBD2 (5 bases each). Trimming cost V 3 bases and J 0 bases, with 12 bases left between them. This CDR3 comprises 15 residues. The CDR3 region has the DNA TGTGCCAGCAGTTTTGGGCCAGGGAGCTCCTACGAGCAGTACTTC. Translating gives CASSFGPGSSYEQYF.

J is TRBJ2-5 and V is TRBV5-1; D remains ambiguous. CDR1 and CDR2 (germline): SGHRS, YFSETQ. The CDR3 loop spans 13 amino acids. With 9 bases removed from V and 4 bases from J, the gap between germline ends came to 16 bases. The CDR3 DNA follows: TGCGCCACCTCGCTGGGTCTCCGAGAGACCCAGTACTTC. Protein product: CATSLGLRETQYF.

This clonotype has a count of ten or more. The chain employs TRBV11-2 and TRBJ2-7; 8 bases agree with TRBD1. CDR1 SGHAT and CDR2 FQNNGV come from the germline V gene. There are 13 residues in the CDR3. The junction had 6 bases not matched to a gene; V was cut back by 4 bases and J by 7 bases. The CDR3 protein is CASSWTGKGEQYF. CDR3 coding DNA: TGTGCCAGCAGCTGGACAGGGAAAGGGGAGCAGTACTTC.

This clonotype was observed at least ten times. This sequence joins TRBV28 and TRBJ1-3; D gene uncertain. V lost 1 base to trimming and J lost 4 bases, with 14 bases between them. Germline CDR1 MDHEN, CDR2 SYDVKM. The CDR3 length is 16 residues. CDR3 residues: CASSLSTFPGGNTIYF. In DNA, the CDR3 is TGTGCCAGCAGTTTATCCACCTTCCCGGGGGGAAACACCATATATTTT.

Ten or more counts support this clonotype. J is TRBJ1-1 and V is TRBV20-1; D not certain. The germline gives CDR1 DFQATT, CDR2 SNEGSKA (reference sequence). V was clipped by 7 bases and J by 1 base, with 7 bases between them. The CDR3 spans 11 residues. The CDR3 here is CSGHKNTEAFF. As DNA, the CDR3 is TGCAGTGGACACAAGAACACTGAAGCTTTCTTT.

The V and J genes are TRBV27 and TRBJ2-5, with D possibly matching TRBD1 (5 bases). This CDR3 comprises 17 residues. Trimming pared 3 bases from V and 2 bases from J, leaving 19 bases between. CDR1 MNHEY and CDR2 SMNVEV come from the germline V gene (reference sequence). This chain's CDR3 is CASSLSPWGVNQETQYF. The CDR3 DNA is TGTGCCAGCAGTTTGTCCCCGTGGGGCGTTAATCAAGAGACCCAGTACTTC.

The table lists this clonotype with many counts. The rearrangement joins TRBV11-3 to TRBJ2-5; weak D call: TRBD2 (6 bases). V was pared by 0 bases and J by 4 bases, with 12 bases between. Germline V gene data show CDR1 as SGHNT and CDR2 as YENEEA. The CDR3 loop spans 15 amino acids. CDR3 bases: TGTGCCAGCAGCTTAGAAGGCGGGACTCGAGAGACCCAGTACTTC. It translates to CASSLEGGTRETQYF.

This clonotype was counted between two and nine times. The chain employs TRBV5-6 and TRBJ2-2, with 7 bases lining up with TRBD1. Per germline, CDR1 SGHDT and CDR2 YYEEEE. The length of the CDR3 is 16 residues. Germline trimming cut 2 bases from V and 1 base from J; bases unmatched to any gene: 5. CDR3 DNA: TGTGCCAGCAGCTTATGGGACAGAAAGAACACCGGGGAGCTGTTTTTT. Its protein product is CASSLWDRKNTGELFF.

This clonotype was recorded a few times. The chain's CDR3 is CASSLAGTGAEAFF. The CDR3 region has the DNA TGTGCCAGCAGTTTAGCCGGGACAGGGGCTGAAGCTTTCTTT. This sequence joins TRBV6-5 and TRBJ1-1, with 10 bases aligning to TRBD1. The junction had 5 bases not matched to a gene; V was cut back by 4 bases and J by 6 bases. The CDR3 contains 14 residues. Germline V lookup: CDR1 MNHEY, CDR2 SVGAGI.

This clonotype has a count of ten or more. The chain links TRBV7-2 to TRBJ2-7; D might be TRBD1 or TRBD2, each matching 5 bases. From germline, CDR1 is SGHTA and CDR2 FQGNSA. The CDR3 loop spans 15 amino acids. Trimming cost V 1 base and J 6 bases, with 16 bases left between them. The CDR3 region has the DNA TGTGCCAGCAGCTTAGGGGGTGCAGGGACCGGCGAGCAGTACTTC. Protein: CASSLGGAGTGEQYF. The whole variable domain, remainder taken from reference TRBV7-2 and TRBJ2-7, is GAGVSQSPSNKVTEKGKDVELRCDPISGHTALYWYRQSLGQGLEFLIYFQGNSAPDKSGLPSDRFSAERTGGSVSTLTIQRTQQEDSAVYLCASSLGGAGTGEQYFGPGTRLTVT.

In this sample, this clonotype turned up many times. The chain uses TRBV2 and TRBJ2-2; D not resolved. The V gene's germline CDR1 is SNHLY and CDR2 FYNNEI. The V gene lost 5 bases and the J gene lost 6 bases, with 10 bases spanning the gap. This CDR3 is built from 13 residues. DNA for the CDR3: TGTGCCAGCAGTCCGGGCGGACCCGGGGAGCTGTTTTTT. Its protein is CASSPGGPGELFF. The full variable domain, completed using reference TRBV2 and TRBJ2-2, is EPEVTQTPSHQVTQMGQEVILRCVPISNHLYFYWYRQILGQKVEFLVSFYNNEISEKSEIFDDQFSVERPDGSNFTLKIRSTKLEDSAMYFCASSPGGPGELFFGEGSRLTVL.

This chain connects TRBV15 to TRBJ2-2; D is perhaps TRBD2 (6 bases). The CDR3 is 15 amino acids. Trimming removed 11 bases from V and 1 base from J, with 17 bases in between. Per the germline V gene, CDR1 is LNHNV and CDR2 is YYDKDF (reference sequence). The chain's CDR3 is CASGDGSKNTGELFF. For the CDR3, the DNA is TGTGCCTCCGGGGACGGGAGTAAGAACACCGGGGAGCTGTTTTTT.

This clonotype was detected only a few times. The V gene is TRBV6-1, the J gene TRBJ2-3; D remains ambiguous. The CDR3 totals 13 residues. Germline values: CDR1 MNHNS, CDR2 SASEGT. Trimming left V 7 bases short and J 6 bases short, with 14 bases between. The CDR3 region is CASMDPRSDTQYF. In DNA, the CDR3 is TGTGCCAGCATGGACCCACGGTCGGATACGCAGTATTTT.

This clonotype has a count of ten or more. The chain is built from TRBV12-5 and TRBJ1-1; D is ambiguous. This CDR3 has 14 amino acids. Trimming took off 0 bases at V and 7 bases at J, with 12 bases between the two ends. Looked up from germline, CDR1 is LGHNT and CDR2 is FRNRAP. The CDR3 sequence is CASGLVPYKGEAFF. The CDR3 nucleotides read TGTGCTAGTGGTTTGGTACCATACAAGGGTGAAGCTTTCTTT. The variable domain in full, with the rest retrieved from reference TRBV12-5 and TRBJ1-1, is DARVTQTPRHKVTEMGQEVTMRCQPILGHNTVFWYRQTMMQGLELLAYFRNRAPLDDSGMPKDRFSAEMPDATLATLKIQPSEPRDSAVYFCASGLVPYKGEAFFGQGTRLTVV.

This clonotype was observed many times. The chain is built from TRBV12-5 and TRBJ2-2; possibly TRBD1 or TRBD2 for D (6 bases each). The CDR3 sequence is 17 residues long. Germline CDR1 LGHNT, CDR2 FRNRAP. V was cut by 0 bases and J by 1 base, with 12 bases left in between. The CDR3 reads CASGLVRGQMNTGELFF. The CDR3 nucleotides read TGTGCTAGTGGTTTGGTACGGGGGCAGATGAACACCGGGGAGCTGTTTTTT.

This clonotype appeared a few times. The chain has TRBV20-1 and TRBJ1-3, with D hard to call. V shed 5 bases and J shed 1 base, with 6 bases lying between them. This CDR3 has 12 amino acids. Germline values: CDR1 DFQATT, CDR2 SNEGSKA (reference sequence). The chain's CDR3 is CSAGVSGNTIYF. DNA for the CDR3: TGCAGTGCTGGGGTGTCTGGAAACACCATATATTTT.

This clonotype turned up a few times. The chain links TRBV6-1 to TRBJ2-5; TRBD2 agrees at 9 bases. CDR1 and CDR2 (germline): MNHNS, SASEGT. Unmatched junction bases numbered 4, after V lost 4 bases and J lost 1 base. The CDR3 is 15 amino acids. The CDR3 nucleotides are TGTGCCAGCAGTGCTGGACTAGCGACCCAAGAGACCCAGTACTTC. Encoded protein: CASSAGLATQETQYF.

The chain is built from TRBV12-3 or TRBV12-4 and TRBJ2-6; D not certain. This CDR3 comprises 14 residues. The V and J ends lost 6 bases and 0 bases respectively, with 6 bases between them. The CDR3, as DNA: TGTGCCAGCAGACCACCCTCTGGGGCCAACGTCCTGACTTTC. Translation: CASRPPSGANVLTF.

The chain joins TRBV6-2 or TRBV6-3 to TRBJ1-2; possibly TRBD1 for D (5 bases). The germline CDR1 and CDR2 sequences are MNHEY and SVGEGT. Between the trimmed V and J ends, which lost 7 bases and 2 bases, there was a span of 11 bases. The CDR3 contains 13 residues. The CDR3 DNA is TGTGCCAGCACCCTAAAGGGGAACTATGGCTACACCTTC. Its translation is CASTLKGNYGYTF.

This clonotype was found many times. Written as DNA, the CDR3 is TGTGCCATCACCGATTCGAGCGGGAGGGGGAGTAACACCGGGGAGCTGTTTTTT. Its translation: CAITDSSGRGSNTGELFF. V is TRBV10-3 and J is TRBJ2-2; the match to TRBD2 covers 10 bases. Germline V gene lookup returns CDR1 ENHRY and CDR2 SYGVKD. This CDR3 is 18 amino acids long. Trimming removed 7 bases from V and 2 bases from J; junction bases left unmatched: 13.

This clonotype was seen at least ten times. J is TRBJ2-7 and V is TRBV6-2 or TRBV6-3; D is unresolved. Germline CDR1 reads MNHEY; CDR2 reads SVGEGT. V was shortened by 5 bases and J by 10 bases, with 15 bases between the two germline ends. The CDR3 spans 12 residues. The CDR3 loop reads CASSNPQEEQYF. CDR3 nucleotide sequence: TGTGCCAGCAGTAATCCCCAAGAGGAACAGTACTTC.

This clonotype appeared many times. The chain employs TRBV5-6 and TRBJ1-3, with no clear D. Germline CDR1 SGHDT, CDR2 YYEEEE. The CDR3 extends over 16 amino acids. V lost 4 bases to trimming and J lost 3 bases, with 17 bases between them. The DNA for the CDR3 is TGTGCCAGCAGCCCGTACCATTCAAGTCTTGGAAACACCATATATTTT. It translates to CASSPYHSSLGNTIYF.